These 8 T cell receptor beta chains share one sample of origin, sequenced in a study of cytomegalovirus exposure and HLA in healthy donors. A multiplex PCR was run with 60 Vbeta primers and 13 Jbeta primers. Generated by immunoSEQ multiplex PCR, the TCRdb table keeps only in-frame clones and is missing some. This repertoire shows fewer than 100,000 clones, around 80% found once; its top ten account for approximately 4%. The sequenced sample consisted of PBMCs. These receptors all stem from a male donor in good health and CMV-seropositive.

The chain combines TRBV10-1 with TRBJ1-1; D ambiguous. Germline CDR1 and CDR2: WNHNN and SYGVQD (reference sequence). CDR3 size: 11 residues. DNA for the CDR3: TGCTCCGGGGTAGAAGGCATGCCAGCTTTCTTT. It is translated as CSGVEGMPAFF.

This CDR3 is CASSLDRGRQETQYF. The CDR3 DNA follows: TGCGCCAGCAGTCTGGACAGGGGGCGCCAAGAGACCCAGTACTTC. The chain employs TRBV5-1 and TRBJ2-5, with 11 positions matching TRBD1. The CDR3 extends over 15 amino acids. In germline, CDR1 is SGHRS, CDR2 YFSETQ. V dropped 5 bases and J dropped 1; count of bases not matched to a gene: 4.

The chain has TRBV6-6 and TRBJ2-7; TRBD1 might be the D (6 bases). CDR3 length equals 16 residues. Trimming cost V 0 bases and J 1 base, with 13 bases left between them. Germline V lookup: CDR1 MNHNY, CDR2 SVGAGI (reference sequence). As DNA, the CDR3 is TGTGCCAGCAGTTACTCGATGAGGGACACTTCCTACGAGCAGTACTTC. Its protein is CASSYSMRDTSYEQYF.

The chain uses TRBV11-3 and TRBJ2-7; 14 nucleotides agree with TRBD2. This CDR3 contains 15 residues. The V segment lost 5 bases and the J segment 5 bases; nucleotides outside the gene matches: 5. Germline assignment: CDR1 SGHNT and CDR2 YENEEA. The CDR3 region is CASSPGTSGGDEQYF. CDR3 coding DNA: TGTGCCAGCAGCCCCGGGACTAGCGGGGGAGACGAGCAGTACTTC.

The rearrangement links TRBV6-5 to TRBJ2-5; 9 nucleotides match TRBD1. The J call may be faulty, since TRBJ2-7 better matches the DNA end. The CDR3 spans 14 residues. Germline assignment: CDR1 MNHEY and CDR2 SVGAGI. The CDR3 here is CASSLPGTGYEQYF. The CDR3 DNA is TGTGCCAGCAGCCTCCCCGGGACAGGGTACGAGCAGTACTTC.

The chain uses TRBV7-3 and TRBJ1-6, with TRBD1 matching 8 bases. V lost 5 bases to trimming and J lost 8 bases; unmatched junction nucleotides: 11. This CDR3 comprises 16 residues. Germline CDR1 is SGHTA and CDR2 is FQGTGA. DNA of the CDR3: TGTGCCAGCAGCCCATCCTGGACAGGGCGAGATTCACCCCTCCACTTT. This encodes CASSPSWTGRDSPLHF.

V and J are TRBV6-1 and TRBJ2-5; the match to TRBD2 covers 13 bases. The V and J ends lost 6 bases and 3 bases, in that order; junction bases with no gene match: 4. Germline V gene lookup returns CDR1 MNHNS and CDR2 SASEGT. This CDR3 comprises 15 residues. DNA for the CDR3: TGTGCCAGCAGGAGGACTAGCGGGAGTGAAGAGACCCAGTACTTC. Translated, it gives CASRRTSGSEETQYF.

The chain recombines TRBV29-1 with TRBJ2-7, with 10 positions matching TRBD1. Trimming removed 6 bases from V and 0 bases from J; junction bases left unmatched: 8. This CDR3 region has 15 residues. CDR1 is SQVTM and CDR2 is ANQGSEA in the germline V gene. The CDR3 region has the DNA TGCAGCGTCCACACCGGGACAGGGGTCTCCTACGAGCAGTACTTC. Its protein is CSVHTGTGVSYEQYF.